This T cell receptor (beta chain) was recorded in a study of human T cells and chemical hapten exposure. Indicated time point: patch test 3, about 24 weeks after DPC sensitization. As to treatment: therapeutic diphenylcyclopropenone sensitization with weekly scalp DPC. Researchers extracted total RNA from unfractionated whole blood. CDR1 and CDR2 (germline): SGDLS, YYNGEE. The length of the CDR3 is 12 residues. V lost 3 bases to trimming and J lost 7 bases, with 8 bases between them. Individual cDNA molecules received unique molecular identifiers in the library. TCRdb reprocessed the RACE reads with MiXCR, giving one entry per CDR3 protein. The sample consists of roughly 40,000 distinct CDR3 sequences, roughly 13% of them appearing once. About this clonotype: A much bigger clone sits one base away, suggesting this may be a read error. Because it lacks the conserved phenylalanine or tryptophan at the end, this CDR3 is likely a read error.

The material was whole blood, obtained in connection with sensitization to the hapten diphenylcyclopropenone (DPC). The chain couples TRBV9 to TRBJ2-1; TRBD2 is a possible D gene (5 bases). The source of this sequence is a woman aged 40 to 49 with alopecia areata. Some clones in this sample may be carry-over from other donors' samples. The CDR3 loop reads CASSGTSNEQFI. The CDR3 DNA follows: TGTGCCAGCAGCGGGACTTCGAATGAGCAGTTCATC.